The clone carrying this T cell receptor (beta chain) was found a few times. Its specificity is unknown. The data were obtained in a study of Ad26.COV2.S vaccination and SARS-CoV-2 variants. This table comes from immunoSEQ multiplex PCR, and its TCRdb copy is limited to in-frame clones, with some not included. The table has around 300,000 clones, roughly 90% seen once. Regarding treatment: some 20 received Ad26.COV2.S at low or high dose, single or two shots; five or six received placebo; per-sample allocation not given. Specimens were obtained on day 63 following the first vaccine or placebo injection. The study's findings and limits: Higher spike-specific TCR breadth was found in vaccine recipients than in placebo recipients.

The source is a person aged 18 to 65 who received the Ad26.COV2.S COVID-19 vaccine or a placebo. This sample comprised peripheral blood, obtained in a trial of Ad26.COV2.S vaccine versus placebo.

The CDR3 is CASSEGDSSSPLHF. CDR3 DNA sequence: TGTGCCAGCAGTGAAGGGGACTCTTCTTCACCCCTCCACTTT. V usage is TRBV6-1 and J usage is TRBJ1-6; a possible D gene is TRBD1 (5 bases). V lost 1 base to trimming and J lost 9 bases, with 10 bases between them. Germline V gene lookup returns CDR1 MNHNS and CDR2 SASEGT. CDR3 length equals 14 residues.